This T cell receptor beta chain was identified in a study of siplizumab effects on memory and regulatory T cells. Study-wide context: Run as pairs, the mixed lymphocyte reactions received siplizumab at around 0.98 ug/mL or no drug.

The CDR3 consists of 15 residues. Germline CDR1 and CDR2: SGHRS and YFSETQ. V lost 6 bases and J lost 0, with 12 bases in between. Over a period of roughly 6 days at 37 degrees C, the mixed lymphocyte reaction cells were cocultured. The reaction combined CFSE-labelled responder PBMCs and Violet Dye-labelled stimulator PBMCs at a 1:1 ratio. Profiled with immunoSEQ multiplex PCR; TCRdb holds only in-frame clones, not every one. The data show 9,900 or so clones, 46% seen once. A word on this clone: What it binds is not known.

The receptor comes from a human donor in good health; the cells came from an allogeneic mixed lymphocyte reaction. Sequenced input: CFSE-low (dividing) CD4+ T cells sorted from an allogeneic mixed lymphocyte reaction. The chain couples TRBV5-1 to TRBJ2-2; a weak D match, TRBD1 (6 bases). CDR3 loop: CASKWDNTNTGELFF. CDR3 DNA: TGCGCCAGCAAATGGGACAACACGAACACCGGGGAGCTGTTTTTT. The whole variable domain, remainder taken from reference TRBV5-1 and TRBJ2-2, is KAGVTQTPRYLIKTRGQQVTLSCSPISGHRSVSWYQQTPGQGLQFLFEYFSETQRNKGNFPGRFSGRQFSNSRSEMNVSTLELGDSALYLCASKWDNTNTGELFFGEGSRLTVL.